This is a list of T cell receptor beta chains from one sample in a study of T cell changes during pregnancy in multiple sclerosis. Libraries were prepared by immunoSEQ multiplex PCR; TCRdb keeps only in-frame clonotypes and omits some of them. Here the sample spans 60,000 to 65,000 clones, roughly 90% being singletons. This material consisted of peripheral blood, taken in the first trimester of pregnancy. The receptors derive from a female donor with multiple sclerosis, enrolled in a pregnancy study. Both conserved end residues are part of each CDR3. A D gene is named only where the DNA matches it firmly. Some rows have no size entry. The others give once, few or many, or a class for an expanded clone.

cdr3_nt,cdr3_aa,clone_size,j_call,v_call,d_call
TGTGCCAGCAGCATGGAATCTCCGGGACTAGCGGGAAAAAATGAGCAGTTCTTC,CASSMESPGLAGKNEQFF,NA,TRBJ2-1,TRBV21-1,NA
TGTGCCAGTAGTAATCCGGGGTTTGCGACTAATGAAAAACTGTTTTTT,CASSNPGFATNEKLFF,once,TRBJ1-4,TRBV19,NA
TGTGCCAGCAGTTCAATCCCCGGGCAGTACTTC,CASSSIPGQYF,NA,TRBJ2-7,TRBV28,NA
TGTGCCAGCAGTACGTACAGGGGTTGGGCAGGAGAAGATACGCAGTATTTT,CASSTYRGWAGEDTQYF,NA,TRBJ2-3,TRBV28,TRBD1
TGTGCCAGCAGTCCAAGACAGGGTGTAGGCTATGGCTACACCTTC,CASSPRQGVGYGYTF,NA,TRBJ1-2,TRBV28,TRBD1
TGTGCCAGCAGCCCGCGGGAGACAGATACGCAGTATTTT,CASSPRETDTQYF,NA,TRBJ2-3,TRBV9,TRBD2
TGTGCCAGCAGCACCGTCCGGGGAGGGAGCTACGAGCAGTACTTC,CASSTVRGGSYEQYF,NA,TRBJ2-7,TRBV11-1,TRBD2
TGTGCCAGCAGTTGGACAGGGGTTGGCTACGAGCAGTACTTC,CASSWTGVGYEQYF,NA,TRBJ2-7,TRBV6-6,TRBD1
TGTGCCAGCAGCGCCGTACAGGGGCTGAACACTGAAGCTTTCTTT,CASSAVQGLNTEAFF,NA,TRBJ1-1,TRBV9,TRBD1
TGTGCCAGCAGCTTTCCGGACAGGGAACACTCTGGAAACACCATATATTTT,CASSFPDREHSGNTIYF,NA,TRBJ1-3,TRBV7-9,TRBD1
TGTGCCAGCAGCGGGGGCGGCTCCTCGAGGACCCAGTACTTC,CASSGGGSSRTQYF,NA,TRBJ2-5,TRBV7-2,NA
TGTGCCAGTAGTACGGGACAGGGGGCCCCCTACGAGCAGTACTTC,CASSTGQGAPYEQYF,NA,TRBJ2-7,TRBV19,TRBD1
TGTGCCAGCAGTGAGGGAGCGGGAGGCTCAGATACGCAGTATTTT,CASSEGAGGSDTQYF,many,TRBJ2-3,TRBV6-4,TRBD2
TGTGCCACGAACAGGGGGCGCGGAGTGGGTGGCTACACCTTC,CATNRGRGVGGYTF,NA,TRBJ1-2,TRBV19,TRBD1
TGTGCCAGCAGCCCACAGGGGGCGCGGACTGAAGCTTTCTTT,CASSPQGARTEAFF,NA,TRBJ1-1,TRBV7-2,TRBD1
TGTGCCAGCAGCCCGGCGGGACAGCACTATGGCTACACCTTC,CASSPAGQHYGYTF,NA,TRBJ1-2,TRBV7-9,TRBD1
TGTGCCAGCAGCTCCAATGAACTGACAGACTTGGGGGAAAAACTGTTTTTT,CASSSNELTDLGEKLFF,once,TRBJ1-4,TRBV5-5,NA
TGCGCCAGCAGCATAGACAGTGACACTGAAGCTTTCTTT,CASSIDSDTEAFF,NA,TRBJ1-1,TRBV5-1,NA
TGTGCCAGCAGTGGAGGGACTTACGAGCAGTACTTC,CASSGGTYEQYF,NA,TRBJ2-7,TRBV2,NA
TGTGCCAGCAGCCTCCACAGGGCTCTCGAGCAGTACTTC,CASSLHRALEQYF,NA,TRBJ2-7,TRBV21-1,NA
TGTGCCAGCAGCCCCAAAGCGGGTGCGTACAATGAGCAGTTCTTC,CASSPKAGAYNEQFF,NA,TRBJ2-1,TRBV13,NA
TGTGCCACCAGCAGAGATGGGGCTAGCTCCTACGAGCAGTACTTC,CATSRDGASSYEQYF,NA,TRBJ2-7,TRBV15,NA
TGTGCCAGCAGGGGGACTAGCTCCTACAATGAGCAGTTCTTC,CASRGTSSYNEQFF,NA,TRBJ2-1,TRBV2,TRBD2
TGTGCCAGCAGTTACTCGCCAGCGAGTAGCACAGATACGCAGTATTTT,CASSYSPASSTDTQYF,once,TRBJ2-3,TRBV6-5,NA
TGTGCCAGCTCCTACCTTTGGACAGGACAAGAGACCCAGTACTTC,CASSYLWTGQETQYF,NA,TRBJ2-5,TRBV18,TRBD1
TGTGCCAGCAGCTATAGGGACACTGGAAACACCATATATTTT,CASSYRDTGNTIYF,NA,TRBJ1-3,TRBV6-6,NA
TGTGCCAGCAGCACGCGGGTGACTAGCACAGATACGCAGTATTTT,CASSTRVTSTDTQYF,NA,TRBJ2-3,TRBV7-2,NA